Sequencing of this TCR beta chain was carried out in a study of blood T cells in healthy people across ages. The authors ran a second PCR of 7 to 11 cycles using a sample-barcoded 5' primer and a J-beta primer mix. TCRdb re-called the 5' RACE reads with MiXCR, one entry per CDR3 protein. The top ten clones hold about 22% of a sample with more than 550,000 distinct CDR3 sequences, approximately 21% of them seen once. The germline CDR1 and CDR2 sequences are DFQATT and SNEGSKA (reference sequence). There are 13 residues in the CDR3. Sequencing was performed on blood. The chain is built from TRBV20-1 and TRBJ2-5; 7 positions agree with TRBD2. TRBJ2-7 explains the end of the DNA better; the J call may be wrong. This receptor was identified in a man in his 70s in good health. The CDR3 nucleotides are TGCAGTGCTAGAGGTGGGGGGGTGGTCGAGCAGTACTTC. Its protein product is CSARGGGVVEQYF.